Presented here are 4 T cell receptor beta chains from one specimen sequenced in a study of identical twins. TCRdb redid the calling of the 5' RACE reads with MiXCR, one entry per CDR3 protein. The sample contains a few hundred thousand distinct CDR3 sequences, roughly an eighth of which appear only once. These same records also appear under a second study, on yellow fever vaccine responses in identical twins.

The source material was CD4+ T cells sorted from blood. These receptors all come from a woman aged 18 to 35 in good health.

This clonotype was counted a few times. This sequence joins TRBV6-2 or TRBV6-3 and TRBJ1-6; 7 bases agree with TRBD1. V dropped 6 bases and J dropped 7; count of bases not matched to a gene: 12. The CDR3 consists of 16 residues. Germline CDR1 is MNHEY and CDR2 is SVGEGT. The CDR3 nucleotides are TGTGCCAGCAGCCTGCCCCCGACAGGGATGAATTCACCCCTCCACTTT. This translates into CASSLPPTGMNSPLHF.

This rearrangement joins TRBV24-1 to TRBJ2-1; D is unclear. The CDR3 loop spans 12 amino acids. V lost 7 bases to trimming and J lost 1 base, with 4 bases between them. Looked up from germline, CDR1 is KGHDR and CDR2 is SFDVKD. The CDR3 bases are TGTGCCACCAGGGGGTCCTACAATGAGCAGTTCTTC. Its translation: CATRGSYNEQFF.

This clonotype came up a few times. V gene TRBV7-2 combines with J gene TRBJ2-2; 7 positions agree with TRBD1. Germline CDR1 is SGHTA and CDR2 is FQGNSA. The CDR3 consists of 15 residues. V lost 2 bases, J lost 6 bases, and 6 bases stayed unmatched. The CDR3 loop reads CASSLTTGVPGELFF. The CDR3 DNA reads TGTGCCAGCAGCTTAACTACAGGGGTCCCCGGGGAGCTGTTTTTT.

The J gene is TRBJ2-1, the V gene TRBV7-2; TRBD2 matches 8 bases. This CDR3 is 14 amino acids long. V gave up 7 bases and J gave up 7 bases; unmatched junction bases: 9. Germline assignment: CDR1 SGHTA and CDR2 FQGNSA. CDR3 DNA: TGTGCCAGCATCATATCTAGCGGGTCGAATGAGCAGTTCTTC. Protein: CASIISSGSNEQFF.